This is a list of T cell receptor beta chains from one sample in a study of PD-L1 blockade in urothelial cancer. Assay: immunoSEQ multiplex PCR; the TCRdb copy retains only in-frame clones and omits some. The sample lists fewer than 50,000 clones, around 88% occurring once. Here the sequenced sample was PBMCs, taken around atezolizumab (anti-PD-L1) treatment. The receptors were sampled from a man aged 55-75 years with urothelial cancer. CDR3s include the opening cysteine and the closing phenylalanine or tryptophan. The D gene is left open where the match is weak.

j_call d_call v_call cdr3_aa
TRBJ1-5 . TRBV27 CASSQWSNSNQPQHF
TRBJ1-1 . TRBV4-2 CASSQSGNTEAFF
TRBJ1-1 . TRBV5-1 CASSLWGEITEAFF
TRBJ2-5 . TRBV4-2 CASSQDPGGTQYF
TRBJ2-7 . TRBV27 CASGDNYYEQYF
TRBJ2-3 . TRBV27 CASSLLGTTDTQYF
TRBJ1-6 TRBD1 TRBV7-2 CASSFEGAALHF
TRBJ2-5 TRBD2 TRBV30 CACRKSGGAQYF
TRBJ1-5 TRBD1 TRBV7-9 CASSTKTGEPQPQHF
TRBJ2-3 . TRBV5-1 CASSPPSDTQYF